This is a list of T cell receptor beta chains from one sample in a study of siplizumab effects on memory and regulatory T cells. The protocol was immunoSEQ multiplex PCR, while the TCRdb copy is restricted to in-frame clones and leaves out a portion. The sample shows around 110,000 clones, approximately 94% of them seen only once. The sequencing sample was made of non-Treg CD4+ T cells sorted from blood. The receptors here all came from a human donor in good health. Both conserved end residues are part of each CDR3. D genes are given only for firm matches. Size is omitted from some rows. Given values are once, few, many or a class for expanded clones.

TRBV29-1	TRBD2	.	TRBJ2-7	CSVVAGTSGERQYF	TGCAGCGTTGTTGCCGGGACTAGCGGGGAAAGGCAGTACTTC
TRBV5-4	.	.	TRBJ2-1	CASSFRVYNEQFF	TGTGCCAGCAGCTTCAGGGTCTACAATGAGCAGTTCTTC
TRBV15	.	.	TRBJ2-1	CATSRPGRNEQFF	TGTGCCACCAGCAGACCGGGGAGAAATGAGCAGTTCTTC
TRBV10-3	.	.	TRBJ2-2	CAISELGDTGELFF	TGTGCCATCAGTGAGCTGGGGGACACCGGGGAGCTGTTTTTT
TRBV7-9	.	.	TRBJ1-2	CASSLPPVTASYGYTF	TGTGCCAGCAGCTTACCCCCCGTCACAGCAAGCTATGGCTACACCTTC
TRBV5-1	.	.	TRBJ2-3	CASSLTGFADTQYF	TGCGCCAGCAGCTTAACAGGGTTTGCAGATACGCAGTATTTT
TRBV30	.	.	TRBJ1-6	CAWIGANSPLHF	TGTGCCTGGATCGGGGCCAATTCACCCCTCCACTTT
TRBV2	.	.	TRBJ2-7	CASMGVREQYF	TGTGCCAGCATGGGGGTGCGCGAGCAGTACTTC
TRBV7-9	TRBD1	.	TRBJ1-1	CASSRTGVRTEAFF	TGTGCCAGCAGTCGGACAGGGGTTAGGACTGAAGCTTTCTTT
TRBV6-5	TRBD1	.	TRBJ1-1	CASSAGGRRTEAFF	TGTGCCAGCAGCGCAGGGGGCAGGAGGACTGAAGCTTTCTTT
TRBV5-1	TRBD1	.	TRBJ1-1	CASSLEGRGDTEAFF	TGCGCCAGCAGCTTGGAGGGCAGGGGGGACACTGAAGCTTTCTTT
TRBV5-5	.	.	TRBJ2-1	CASSFRGDTYNEQFF	TGTGCCAGCAGCTTCAGGGGAGACACCTACAATGAGCAGTTCTTC
TRBV18	.	.	TRBJ2-6	CASSPTEGGTVSGANVLTF	TGTGCCAGCTCACCCACAGAAGGAGGGACCGTCTCTGGGGCCAACGTCCTGACTTTC
TRBV19	.	.	TRBJ1-2	CASSPTFYGYTF	TGTGCCAGTAGTCCCACTTTCTATGGCTACACCTTC
TRBV2	.	.	TRBJ1-5	CASVGRRDQPQHF	TGTGCCAGCGTGGGGCGCCGGGATCAGCCCCAGCATTTT
TRBV30	.	.	TRBJ1-1	CAWRRTAMNTEAFF	TGTGCCTGGAGAAGGACAGCCATGAACACTGAAGCTTTCTTT
TRBV27	TRBD1	.	TRBJ1-5	CASSLSRQGYQPQHF	TGTGCCAGCAGTCTCAGCCGACAGGGGTATCAGCCCCAGCATTTT
TRBV6-6	.	.	TRBJ1-6	CASSYGGAYNSPLHF	TGTGCCAGCAGTTACGGGGGGGCTTACAATTCACCCCTCCACTTT
TRBV5-1	TRBD1	.	TRBJ2-2	CASSLGRQGANTGELFF	TGCGCCAGCAGCTTGGGGCGACAGGGGGCGAACACCGGGGAGCTGTTTTTT
TRBV6-5	.	.	TRBJ2-7	CASSYSSSAGGYEQYF	TGTGCCAGCAGTTACTCGTCTAGCGCCGGAGGTTACGAGCAGTACTTC
TRBV18	TRBD2	once	TRBJ2-1	CASSLAVGTSRREQFF	TGTGCCAGCTCACTTGCGGTTGGGACTAGTCGTCGCGAGCAGTTCTTC
TRBV4-1	.	.	TRBJ1-5	CASSQDAGWDHQPQHF	TGCGCCAGCAGCCAAGACGCCGGATGGGACCATCAGCCCCAGCATTTT
TRBV7-9	.	.	TRBJ1-1	CASSFRENTEAFF	TGTGCCAGCAGCTTTCGTGAGAACACTGAAGCTTTCTTT
TRBV19	.	.	TRBJ2-1	CASRIGQGGGNEQFF	TGTGCCAGTAGAATTGGGCAGGGTGGGGGCAATGAGCAGTTCTTC
TRBV5-1	.	.	TRBJ1-5	CASRPTPGASNQPQHF	TGCGCCAGCAGGCCTACCCCAGGGGCTAGCAATCAGCCCCAGCATTTT
TRBV5-1	TRBD1	.	TRBJ2-5	CASSPEGGGETQYF	TGCGCCAGCAGCCCGGAAGGGGGCGGAGAGACCCAGTACTTC
TRBV19	.	.	TRBJ2-7	CASSGRQVYPYEQYF	TGTGCCAGTAGTGGAAGACAGGTCTACCCCTACGAGCAGTACTTC
TRBV25-1	.	.	TRBJ1-1	CASSEHRDVNTEAFF	TGTGCCAGCAGTGAGCACAGGGATGTGAACACTGAAGCTTTCTTT
TRBV6-6	.	.	TRBJ1-4	CASSYSKEKLFF	TGTGCCAGCAGTTACTCGAAAGAAAAACTGTTTTTT
TRBV2	.	few	TRBJ1-6	CASSERRDPYSPLHF	TGTGCCAGCAGTGAACGGCGGGACCCTTATTCACCCCTCCACTTT
TRBV7-2	TRBD2	.	TRBJ2-5	CASSLASSGGQETQYF	TGTGCCAGCAGCTTAGCTTCTAGCGGGGGGCAAGAGACCCAGTACTTC
TRBV5-6	TRBD2	once	TRBJ2-1	CASSLLSGGNEQFF	TGTGCCAGCAGCTTGTTGAGCGGGGGCAATGAGCAGTTCTTC
TRBV11-2	.	.	TRBJ2-7	CASSFYGYSYEQYF	TGTGCCAGCAGCTTTTATGGATATTCCTACGAGCAGTACTTC
TRBV9	.	.	TRBJ2-2	CASSSRRSNTGELFF	TGTGCCAGCAGCTCCCGGAGATCTAACACCGGGGAGCTGTTTTTT
TRBV27	.	.	TRBJ2-7	CASSLVGSSYEQYF	TGTGCCAGCAGTTTAGTGGGAAGCTCCTACGAGCAGTACTTC
TRBV5-1	TRBD1	once	TRBJ1-1	CASSATGGTPNTEAFF	TGCGCCAGCAGCGCGACAGGGGGGACACCAAACACTGAAGCTTTCTTT
TRBV19	.	.	TRBJ2-2	CASSIKSNTGELFF	TGTGCCAGTAGTATTAAGTCGAACACCGGGGAGCTGTTTTTT
TRBV5-4	.	.	TRBJ2-5	CASRRGGAGETQYF	TGTGCCAGCAGACGCGGAGGGGCAGGAGAGACCCAGTACTTC
TRBV6-5	TRBD1	.	TRBJ1-2	CASRQTGLWAYGYTF	TGTGCCAGCAGGCAGACAGGGTTGTGGGCCTATGGCTACACCTTC
TRBV29-1	.	.	TRBJ2-3	CSVEVGSTDTQYF	TGCAGCGTTGAAGTTGGAAGCACAGATACGCAGTATTTT
TRBV9	TRBD2	.	TRBJ2-1	CARKVIAGGRMLRNEQFF	TGTGCCCGGAAAGTTATAGCGGGAGGCCGGATGCTTCGGAATGAGCAGTTCTTC
TRBV19	TRBD2	.	TRBJ2-1	CASSIDGGRATNEQFF	TGTGCCAGTAGTATAGATGGCGGGAGGGCCACCAATGAGCAGTTCTTC
TRBV15	.	.	TRBJ2-1	CATSVDLGEQFF	TGTGCCACCAGCGTGGATCTGGGTGAGCAGTTCTTC
TRBV6-5	.	.	TRBJ2-6	CASRVRGANVLTF	TGTGCCAGCAGAGTCAGGGGGGCCAACGTCCTGACTTTC
TRBV15	.	.	TRBJ2-1	CATSNLGNEQFF	TGTGCCACCAGCAACTTGGGGAATGAGCAGTTCTTC
TRBV7-9	TRBD2	.	TRBJ2-1	CASSLLSGLYNEQFF	TGTGCCAGCAGCTTACTTAGCGGGTTATACAATGAGCAGTTCTTC
TRBV2	.	.	TRBJ1-2	CASIVSGGYTF	TGTGCCAGCATTGTAAGTGGCGGCTACACCTTC
TRBV11-1	TRBD1	.	TRBJ1-1	CASSTHRGRSTEAFF	TGTGCCAGCAGCACTCACAGGGGACGGAGCACTGAAGCTTTCTTT
TRBV30	.	.	TRBJ1-1	CAWSVRSAQNTEAFF	TGTGCCTGGAGTGTAAGGTCAGCGCAGAACACTGAAGCTTTCTTT
TRBV21-1	.	.	TRBJ2-5	CASSKAPTTGPRRTQYF	TGTGCCAGCAGCAAAGCCCCAACGACAGGACCAAGGAGGACCCAGTACTTC
TRBV15	.	.	TRBJ2-4	CATSRDRGGLNIQYF	TGTGCCACCAGCAGAGATAGGGGGGGCTTAAACATTCAGTACTTC
TRBV6-1	TRBD1	.	TRBJ1-1	CASSEQGAGAFF	TGTGCCAGCAGTGAGCAGGGGGCGGGAGCTTTCTTT
TRBV5-1	.	.	TRBJ2-3	CASSFSEETDTQYF	TGCGCCAGCAGCTTCTCCGAGGAAACAGATACGCAGTATTTT
TRBV15	.	.	TRBJ2-1	CATSTIVDEQFF	TGTGCCACCAGCACCATAGTCGATGAGCAGTTCTTC
TRBV2	TRBD1	.	TRBJ1-3	CASSGGQHLGNTIYF	TGTGCCAGCAGTGGGGGACAGCATTTGGGAAACACCATATATTTT